The sequence of this T cell receptor beta chain was determined in a study of T cell changes during pregnancy in multiple sclerosis. CDR3 length equals 19 residues. The V and J ends lost 3 bases and 0 bases, in that order; junction bases with no gene match: 14. Germline assignment: CDR1 SGHNT and CDR2 YYREEE (reference sequence). This clone was recorded once. Libraries were prepared by immunoSEQ multiplex PCR; TCRdb keeps only in-frame clonotypes and omits some of them. Of 45,000 to 60,000 clones listed, about nine tenths are singletons. The sample in question was peripheral blood, obtained after pregnancy. The rearrangement links TRBV5-4 to TRBJ2-4; 8 positions agree with TRBD2. This clonotype originated in a female donor in good health, enrolled as a control in a pregnancy study. The CDR3 spells CASSSGGRGARLAKNIQYF. CDR3 nucleotides: TGTGCCAGCAGCTCCGGAGGGCGGGGGGCCCGATTAGCCAAAAACATTCAGTACTTC. Combining the CDR3 with reference TRBV5-4 and TRBJ2-4 gives the whole variable domain ETGVTQSPTHLIKTRGQQVTLRCSSQSGHNTVSWYQQALGQGPQFIFQYYREEENGRGNFPPRFSGLQFPNYSSELNVNALELDDSALYLCASSSGGRGARLAKNIQYFGAGTRLSVL.